This T cell receptor delta chain was captured by sequencing in a study of Vδ1+ human thymocytes (dated by TCRdb to between 2017 and 2018). Concerning the study at large: The study characterised mRNA-level TRG and TRD CDR3 repertoires of highly purified Vdelta1+ thymocytes from young children as a data resource. Validation of the multiplex-based CDR3 amplicon strategy against 5'RACE-based CDR3 amplicon generation methods had been performed previously.

RNA was isolated using the RNeasy mini kit, and reverse transcription was performed with Superscript III. CDR3 amplicons were produced by multiplex PCR using pooled V-gene forward primers and a constant-region reverse primer with Illumina adaptor overhangs. After gel purification, the amplicons were indexed with Nextera index primers during around 8 additional PCR cycles and then purified using AMPure XP beads. Sequencing of libraries was performed on an Illumina MiSeq using paired-end 250 bp reads, dual indexing and a roughly 20% PhiX spike-in. The authors' pipeline ran thus. FastQC was used to check read quality, and ea-utils fastq-join was used to merge TRG read pairs. IMGT/HighV-QUEST was used to annotate sequences, retaining only productive sequences with an unambiguous V-gene assignment, and each clonotype was defined by an identical CDR3 sequence. For downstream analysis, the tools were VDJtools 1.1.1, tcR 2.2.3, Treemap and vegan Shannon diversity in R 3.4.4. TCRdb reran clone calling on the public reads with CATT; rows sharing one DNA sequence were then combined. TCRdb, not the authors, supplied the V and J calls. The sample table records 45,000 to 60,000 delta-chain clones; approximately 15% of these occur just once. The ten largest clones represent 0.5% to 0.55% of the sample.

Thymic samples were depleted of alphabeta T cells, then CD3+ TCRVdelta1+ TCRVdelta2- thymocytes were FACS-sorted. The purity of the sorted Vdelta1+ thymocytes fell between roughly 97% and 99.6%. Thymic specimens were obtained from 8 paediatric patients, aged from 5 days to 15 months, who were undergoing corrective cardiac surgery. Thymic tissue was dispersed and mononuclear cells isolated on a Histopaque-1077 density gradient. Staining used anti-TCRVdelta1 clone TS8.2, anti-TCRVdelta2 clone B6, anti-CD3 clone HIT3a and anti-TCRalphabeta clone IP26 antibodies. A note on this clone: The antigen it recognizes is unknown. Base qualities are missing; no much larger clone stands one base away.

Overall study outcomes, separate from this receptor: Thymic TRG and TRD repertoires appeared highly polyclonal with Gaussian CDR3 length distributions, unlike oligoclonal peripheral blood repertoires. Despite high sort purity, around 20% of thymic TRD sequences were Vdelta2 (and few Vdelta3), unlike peripheral blood Vdelta1+ controls. Because unexpected Vdelta2 sequences could lead to misinterpretation of bulk repertoire data, the authors recommended using highly purified populations and single-cell validation. Donors shared many TRG clonotypes (up to roughly 6.9x10^3), but TRD repertoires were essentially private, with at most 120 shared. Because no clustering by age or sex was observed, donors were not stratified by these variables in the analyses.

Clipping removes 4 bases from V and 6 bases from J, with 19 as the unmatched junction base count. The CDR3 numbers 19 residues from cysteine through phenylalanine. Just the 57-base CDR3 DNA is kept, in frame starting at base 1. The germline V gene gives CDR1 as TSWWSYY and CDR2 as QGS. The clonotype originates from a boy under three years old who had congenital heart surgery. Recombination linked TRDV1 to TRDJ2, and 8 bases in between align with TRDD2. Specimen: Vdelta1+ gamma-delta thymocytes from the thymus. According to the study, the label for this sample's cell subset or site signals: FACS-sorted CD3+ TCRalphabeta- TCRVdelta1+ TCRVdelta2- thymocytes. The DNA sequence follows: TGTGCTCTTGGGGGGCCCCGGCCTTCCTATCGGAACTGGGCAGCACAACTCTTCTTT. Its product reads: CALGGPRPSYRNWAAQLFF.